This entry describes one TCR beta chain. The entry originates in a study of CD8 T cells in Susac syndrome. This CDR3 region has 17 residues. Germline CDR1 reads GTSNPN; CDR2 reads SVGIG (reference sequence). The J segment lost 2 bases and the V segment lost 1 base, leaving 6 bases of the junction unmatched. After extraction with the RNeasy kit, 0.5 to 1 ug of the RNA was reverse transcribed using random hexamers. MiXCR, run by TCRdb on the immunoSEQ multiplex PCR reads, gives a single entry per CDR3 protein. The table includes 170,000 or so distinct CDR3 sequences, 85% to 95% detected once. The TCR was taken from a human donor with Susac syndrome. The sequencing sample was made of CD4+ T cells from PBMCs. This chain links TRBV30 with TRBJ2-6, with 9 bases matching TRBD2. CDR3 protein: CAWSDPGGGAGANVLTF. CDR3 nucleotide sequence: TGTGCCTGGAGTGACCCAGGCGGGGGGGCTGGGGCCAACGTCCTGACTTTC.